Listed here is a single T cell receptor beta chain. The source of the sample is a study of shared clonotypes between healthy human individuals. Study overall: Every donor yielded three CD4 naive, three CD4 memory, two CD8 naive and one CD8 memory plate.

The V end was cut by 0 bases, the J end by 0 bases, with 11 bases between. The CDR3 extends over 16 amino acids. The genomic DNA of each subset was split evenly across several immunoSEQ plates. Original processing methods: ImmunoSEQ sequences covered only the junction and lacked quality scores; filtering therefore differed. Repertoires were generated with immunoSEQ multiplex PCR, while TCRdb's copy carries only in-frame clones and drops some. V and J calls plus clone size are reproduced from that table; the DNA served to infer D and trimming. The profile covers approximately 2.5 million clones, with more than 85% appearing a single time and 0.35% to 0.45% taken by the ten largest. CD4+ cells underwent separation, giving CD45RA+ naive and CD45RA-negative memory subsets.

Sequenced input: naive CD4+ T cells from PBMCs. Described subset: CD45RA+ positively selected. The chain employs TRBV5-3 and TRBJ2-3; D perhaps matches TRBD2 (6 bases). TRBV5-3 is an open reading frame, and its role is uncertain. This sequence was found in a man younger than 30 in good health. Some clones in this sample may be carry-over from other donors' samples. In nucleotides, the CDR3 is TGTGCCAGAAGCTTGGATGTAGCGGAGAGCACAGATACGCAGTATTTT. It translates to CARSLDVAESTDTQYF.